Listed here is a single T cell receptor (beta chain). Its cognate antigen is unknown. V shed 5 bases and J shed 10 bases, with 15 bases lying between them. This CDR3 region has 13 residues. The 5'RACE method, run with constant-segment primers, produced TCR alpha and TCR beta cDNA libraries (carrying sample barcodes and UMIs). TCRdb processed the 5' RACE reads anew with MiXCR; each CDR3 protein has one entry. The sample lists hundreds of thousands of distinct CDR3 sequences, around 20% seen once, with approximately 12% in the top ten. The data were taken from a study of T-cell memory formation after mild COVID-19. Findings of the study overall: Balance between CD4 and CD8 was seen in clones contracting day 15 to 85, and a CD4+ lean was seen in later expanders. Mostly located in CM and EM were contracting CD4+ clones, with contracting CD8+ clones located in EMRA.

The chain uses TRBV12-3 or TRBV12-4 and TRBJ2-1; D perhaps matches TRBD2 (6 bases). The sequence derives from an adult woman who had mild COVID-19 (a few samples of this study predate the infection). Cell type and time point are not known. The sample comprised PBMCs or a T cell subset sorted from them (not recorded which). CDR3 protein: CASSLLGTREQFF. In DNA form, the CDR3 reads TGTGCCAGCAGTCTCCTTGGGACTCGAGAGCAGTTCTTC.